These 14 T cell receptor beta chains were all obtained from the same sample, sequenced in a study of beta chain features in type 1 diabetes. TCRB transcripts that were expressed got sequenced, as all of the isolated RNA had been reverse transcribed. TCRdb keeps only in-frame clones here, not all; method: immunoSEQ multiplex PCR. The table shows over 500,000 clones, with around 15% occurring only once. Sequencing used naive CD4+ T cells from blood. The receptors were gathered from a man younger than 35 in good health.

The chain links TRBV5-6 to TRBJ2-5, with D tentatively TRBD2 (5 bases). The CDR3 consists of 13 residues. Germline V gives CDR1 SGHDT, CDR2 YYEEEE. Trimming left V 3 bases short and J 4 bases short, with 10 bases between. CDR3 sequence: CASSSGLIETQYF. The CDR3 DNA reads TGTGCCAGCAGCTCGGGATTAATAGAGACCCAGTACTTC.

This clone was counted between two and nine times. J is TRBJ2-7 and V is TRBV5-1; the match to TRBD2 covers 7 bases. Germline V gene data show CDR1 as SGHRS and CDR2 as YFSETQ. J gave up 0 bases and V 6 bases, and 9 bases lay outside the gene matches. The CDR3 loop spans 15 amino acids. The CDR3 protein is CASKVRDYSSYEQYF. CDR3 bases: TGCGCCAGCAAGGTGAGGGACTACTCCTCCTACGAGCAGTACTTC. The whole variable domain, filled in from reference TRBV5-1 and TRBJ2-7, reads KAGVTQTPRYLIKTRGQQVTLSCSPISGHRSVSWYQQTPGQGLQFLFEYFSETQRNKGNFPGRFSGRQFSNSRSEMNVSTLELGDSALYLCASKVRDYSSYEQYFGPGTRLTVT.

This clone occurred a few times. This chain links TRBV7-2 with TRBJ2-3; 8 bases fit TRBD2. V shed 8 bases and J 1 base; nucleotides not matched to a gene: 8. The length of the CDR3 is 15 residues. Germline V gene sequence: CDR1 SGHTA, CDR2 FQGNSA. The CDR3 DNA sequence: TGTGCCAGCGCATTCAGGCGGGGGGGCACAGATACGCAGTATTTT. This encodes CASAFRRGGTDTQYF.

This clone was counted a few times. The sample holds other DNA sequences that translate to the same CDR3. The rearrangement links TRBV7-9 to TRBJ2-3; TRBD1 is a possible D gene (6 bases). Germline V lookup: CDR1 SEHNR, CDR2 FQNEAQ (reference sequence). This CDR3 is built from 14 residues. V was shortened by 3 bases and J by 1 base, with 8 bases between the two germline ends. The CDR3 DNA is TGTGCCAGCAGCTTGGCAGGGGGCACAGATACGCAGTATTTT. As protein: CASSLAGGTDTQYF.

This clone was observed a handful of times. V is TRBV27 and J is TRBJ2-3; TRBD1 matches 9 bases. Germline CDR1 is MNHEY and CDR2 is SMNVEV (reference sequence). V was clipped by 0 bases and J by 6 bases; unmatched bases: 7. The CDR3 spans 16 residues. CDR3 region: CASSLSAQGARDTQYF. CDR3 sequence (DNA): TGTGCCAGCAGTTTATCGGCACAGGGGGCTAGGGATACGCAGTATTTT.

A word on this clone: Compared with germline, one end of the junction differs, possibly owing to a read error. The chain combines TRBV4-1 with TRBJ2-1; 8 nucleotides align to TRBD1. CDR3 length: 17 residues. Germline assignment: CDR1 MGHRA and CDR2 YSYEKL. CDR3 amino acids: CASSRGWDRSSHNEQFF. Written as DNA, the CDR3 is TGCGCCAGCAGCCGAGGTTGGGACAGGAGCTCCCACAATGAGCAGTTCTTC.

This clone has a count of ten or more. The V and J genes are TRBV14 and TRBJ2-4; no clear D. The germline gives CDR1 SGHDN, CDR2 FVKESK. V lost 3 bases to trimming and J lost 6 bases, with 9 bases between them. The CDR3 has 13 amino acids. The CDR3 bases are TGTGCCAGCAGCCAGCCGTATGGAAACATTCAGTACTTC. Amino acids: CASSQPYGNIQYF. The variable domain in full, with the rest retrieved from reference TRBV14 and TRBJ2-4, is EAGVTQFPSHSVIEKGQTVTLRCDPISGHDNLYWYRRVMGKEIKFLLHFVKESKQDESGMPNNRFLAERTGGTYSTLKVQPAELEDSGVYFCASSQPYGNIQYFGAGTRLSVL.

The V and J genes are TRBV28 and TRBJ1-2, with TRBD1 as a possible D gene (5 bases). The germline V gene encodes CDR1 MDHEN and CDR2 SYDVKM. The CDR3 has 13 amino acids. The V end was cut by 6 bases, the J end by 6 bases, with 14 bases between. CDR3 in DNA: TGTGCCAGCAGGGTGGGCAGGGAAAATGGCTACACCTTC. Amino acid sequence: CASRVGRENGYTF.

A few counts support this clone. The V gene is TRBV30, the J gene TRBJ2-5; D may match TRBD1 or TRBD2 (5 bases each). Germline CDR1 GTSNPN, CDR2 SVGIG (reference sequence). This CDR3 is built from 15 residues. With 0 bases removed from V and 4 bases from J, the gap between germline ends came to 15 bases. CDR3 protein: CAWSVALGVSETQYF. The CDR3, as DNA: TGTGCCTGGAGTGTCGCCCTGGGGGTGTCAGAGACCCAGTACTTC.

The chain combines TRBV28 with TRBJ2-5, with 9 bases fitting TRBD1. The CDR3 is made up of 15 amino acids. Germline V gene sequence: CDR1 MDHEN, CDR2 SYDVKM. Trimming took 5 bases from V and 4 from J; bases not matched to a gene: 8. CDR3 amino acids: CASSPRQGVRETQYF. CDR3 DNA sequence: TGTGCCAGCAGTCCCCGACAGGGGGTAAGAGAGACCCAGTACTTC.

V is TRBV30 and J is TRBJ1-4; weak D call: TRBD1 (6 bases). With 3 bases removed from V and 7 bases from J, the gap between germline ends came to 21 bases. This CDR3 is built from 16 residues. The V gene's germline CDR1 is GTSNPN and CDR2 SVGIG (reference sequence). The CDR3 sequence: CAWRRAGAAPGEKLFF. As DNA, the CDR3 is TGTGCCTGGAGGAGGGCAGGGGCCGCTCCGGGTGAAAAACTGTTTTTT.

This chain links TRBV7-2 with TRBJ2-7; 8 bases fit TRBD1. The CDR3 runs 13 residues. V lost 8 bases, J lost 5 bases, and 8 bases stayed unmatched. The germline V gene encodes CDR1 SGHTA and CDR2 FQGNSA. The CDR3 nucleotides read TGTGCCAGCGGAGGGCAGGGGGCTCACGAGCAGTACTTC. Translating it yields CASGGQGAHEQYF.

This chain links TRBV9 with TRBJ2-5; 8 bases align to TRBD2. The CDR3 is 17 residues long. Germline V CDR1 and CDR2: SGDLS, YYNGEE. J lost 5 bases, V lost 3 bases, and 15 bases had no gene match. The CDR3 here is CASSASGGVGSIETQYF. The CDR3 DNA reads TGTGCCAGCAGCGCCAGCGGGGGAGTGGGGTCAATCGAGACCCAGTACTTC.

CDR3 DNA: TGTGCCACCAGCAGAGTGGAGAACAGGGGGTCCTACTTC. This encodes CATSRVENRGSYF. The chain links TRBV15 to TRBJ2-5, with 8 bases that match TRBD1. Germline V CDR1 and CDR2: LNHNV, YYDKDF (reference sequence). The CDR3 is 13 amino acids. V shed 1 base and J 14 bases; nucleotides not matched to a gene: 9.